These 18 T cell receptor beta chains were all obtained from the same sample, sequenced in a study of T cells in women clearing cervical HPV infection. The table came from immunoSEQ multiplex PCR; TCRdb's copy has only in-frame clones and leaves some out. The repertoire table contains approximately 30,000 clones. Sequences were obtained from blood buffy coat. The receptors stem from a woman aged 18-70 years with a cervical HPV16 infection that either progressed to CIN3+ or cleared (not recorded which).

On this clone itself: From the germline J gene comes the end of the CDR3, since the read stops 3 residues before it. This chain connects TRBV11-1 to TRBJ1-2; D may be TRBD1 (5 bases). The V end was cut by 7 bases, the J end by 7 bases, with 16 bases between. Germline V CDR1 and CDR2: SGHAT, FQDESV (reference sequence). CDR3 length: 13 amino acids. CDR3 bases read: TGTGCCAGCACAAGGCAGGGAGCAAGTGGC. It specifies CASTRQGASG. From start to end, the CDR3 is CASTRQGASGYTF. Together with reference TRBV11-1 and TRBJ1-2, the CDR3 gives the full variable domain: EAEVAQSPRYKITEKSQAVAFWCDPISGHATLYWYRQILGQGPELLVQFQDESVVDDSQLPKDRFSAERLKGVDSTLKIQPAELGDSAMYLCASTRQGASGYTFGSGTRLTVV.

With respect to this clone: The read comes to an end 3 residues before the CDR3 does, leaving the germline J gene to fill in the end. The chain recombines TRBV27 with TRBJ1-6; maybe TRBD1 (6 bases). V dropped 6 bases and J dropped 10 bases, with 19 bases sitting between them. This CDR3 region has 15 residues. Germline CDR1 reads MNHEY; CDR2 reads SMNVEV (reference sequence). The CDR3 loop reads CASSKTSRQDSPLHF. The DNA read from the CDR3 is TGTGCCAGCAGCAAAACTTCCAGACAGGACTCACCC.

As for this clone: The read stops 3 residues short of the end of the CDR3; the missing end is completed from the germline J gene. This rearrangement joins TRBV19 to TRBJ2-7, with D possibly being TRBD1 (6 bases). CDR3 length: 15 residues. Germline-derived CDR1 and CDR2 are LNHDA and SQIVND (reference sequence). Trimming stripped 6 bases from V and 3 bases from J, with 18 bases between. Partial CDR3 DNA: TGTGCCAGTAGCAAAGTCGGGACACCTTACTACGAG. It yields the protein CASSKVGTPYYE. The complete CDR3 sequence is CASSKVGTPYYEQYF. The full variable domain, in which reference TRBV19 and TRBJ2-7 provide the parts outside the CDR3, is DGGITQSPKYLFRKEGQNVTLSCEQNLNHDAMYWYRQDPGQGLRLIYYSQIVNDFQKGDIAEGYSVSREKKESFPLTVTSAQKNPTAFYLCASSKVGTPYYEQYFGPGTRLTVT.

CDR3 residues: CASSGIGGSGEKLFF. The sequenced part of the CDR3 DNA is TGTGCCAGCAGTGGGATAGGGGGCTCCGGTGAAAAG. J is TRBJ2-2 and V is TRBV2; TRBD1 aligns across 7 bases. The CDR3 end is not reached by the read, which stops 3 residues before it; the germline J gene fills it in. This CDR3 spans 15 amino acids. Germline CDR1 is SNHLY and CDR2 is FYNNEI.

As for this clone: The read falls 3 residues short of the CDR3 end, and the missing part is taken from the germline J gene. This sequence joins TRBV5-1 and TRBJ2-1, with TRBD2 matching over 9 bases. The germline CDR1 and CDR2 sequences are SGHRS and YFSETQ. V trimming: 1 base; J trimming: 9 bases; junction bases outside the gene matches: 5. The CDR3 totals 14 residues. The CDR3 bases that were read are TGCGCCAGCAGCTTGAGGCTAGCGGGGAGTGAG. Translating gives CASSLRLAGSE. The CDR3 in full is CASSLRLAGSEQFF.

Concerning this clone itself: The read ends 3 residues early relative to the CDR3; the germline J gene fills the gap. The chain uses TRBV5-3 and TRBJ1-1, with D possibly matching TRBD1 (5 bases). TRBV5-3 is given ORF status, its function remaining uncertain. With 5 bases removed from V and 5 bases from J, the gap between germline ends came to 13 bases. The CDR3 consists of 13 residues. The DNA read from the CDR3 is TGTGCCAGAAGATCTCTTGAGGGGACTGAA. The encoded protein is CARRSLEGTE. The whole CDR3 reads CARRSLEGTEAFF.

Concerning this clone: The read ends 3 residues before the CDR3 terminus; that terminus is restored from the germline J gene. The genes are TRBV5-1 and TRBJ2-1, with TRBD1 matching over 7 bases. From germline, CDR1 is SGHRS and CDR2 YFSETQ. This CDR3 is 16 amino acids long. The ends lost 2 bases at V and 8 bases at J; junction bases unmatched: 13. Partial CDR3 DNA: TGCGCCAGCAGCTTAATAGGGGGCCGTGGTGGCGATGAG. Translated: CASSLIGGRGGDE. The whole CDR3 region reads CASSLIGGRGGDEQFF.

Points on this clone: The read ends 3 residues shy of where the CDR3 ends; the end is completed using the germline J gene. The J gene is TRBJ2-3, the V gene TRBV7-6; TRBD2 matches 8 bases. Germline CDR1 reads SGHVS; CDR2 reads FNYEAQ. CDR3 size: 15 residues. The CDR3 bases that were read are TGTGCCAGCAGCTTAGGGGGACTAGGGGCAGGGACG. It codes for CASSLGGLGAGT. The entire CDR3 reads CASSLGGLGAGTQYF.

Worth noting for this clone: The missing CDR3 end, 3 residues past where the read stops, is filled in from the germline J gene. The V call is TRBV20-1, the J call TRBJ1-6; 7 nucleotides match TRBD1. The V gene's germline CDR1 is DFQATT and CDR2 SNEGSKA (reference sequence). This CDR3 is built from 16 residues. The J segment lost 4 bases and the V segment lost 2 bases, leaving 8 bases of the junction unmatched. The CDR3 DNA, read in part, is TGCAGTGCTAGAACCCCGACAGGGATATATAATTCACCC. As protein: CSARTPTGIYNSP. The CDR3 as a whole reads CSARTPTGIYNSPLHF.

Judged by frequency, this clone is medium-sized. The read falls 3 residues short of the CDR3 end, and the missing part is taken from the germline J gene. This chain joins TRBV10-1 and TRBJ1-2, with a weak D call TRBD1 (5 bases). The V gene's germline CDR1 is WNHNN and CDR2 SYGVQD (reference sequence). This CDR3 contains 15 residues. Trimming took off 1 base at V and 0 bases at J, with 9 bases between the two ends. Incomplete CDR3 DNA: TGCGCCAGCAGTGAGTGTCAGGGAACTAACTATGGC. This translates into CASSECQGTNYG. The complete CDR3 reads CASSECQGTNYGYTF.

Details on this clone: Coverage ceases 3 residues before the CDR3 finishes, and the germline J gene fills in the end. The chain is built from TRBV19 and TRBJ1-6; 7 bases agree with TRBD1. Looked up from germline, CDR1 is LNHDA and CDR2 is SQIVND (reference sequence). The CDR3 sequence is 16 residues long. V lost 5 bases and J lost 6; bases outside the gene matches: 10. The covered CDR3 bases are TGTGCCAGTAGTGTGACAGGGCGCGCCGCTAATTCACCC. This codes for CASSVTGRAANSP. The CDR3 in full is CASSVTGRAANSPLHF.

Points on this clone: The sequence runs out 3 residues before the end of the CDR3; the remainder is reconstructed from the germline J gene. The J gene is TRBJ1-6, the V gene TRBV19; TRBD1 matches at 7 bases. This CDR3 contains 15 residues. V lost 5 bases and J lost 7; bases outside the gene matches: 8. Germline V gene data show CDR1 as LNHDA and CDR2 as SQIVND (reference sequence). The sequenced part of the CDR3 DNA is TGTGCCAGTAGTCCAGACAGGGCCGGAAATTCACCC. Protein: CASSPDRAGNSP. The whole CDR3 is CASSPDRAGNSPLHF. Supplemented by reference TRBV19 and TRBJ1-6, the full variable domain reads DGGITQSPKYLFRKEGQNVTLSCEQNLNHDAMYWYRQDPGQGLRLIYYSQIVNDFQKGDIAEGYSVSREKKESFPLTVTSAQKNPTAFYLCASSPDRAGNSPLHFGNGTRLTVT.

In the case of this clone: The read stops 3 residues short of the end of the CDR3; the missing end is completed from the germline J gene. V gene TRBV7-9 combines with J gene TRBJ1-5; D might be TRBD1 (5 bases). The CDR3 extends over 15 amino acids. Trimming cost V 4 bases and J 3 bases, with 13 bases left between them. Per the germline V gene, CDR1 is SEHNR and CDR2 is FQNEAQ (reference sequence). The CDR3 spells CASSSSTENNQPQHF. Partial CDR3 DNA: TGTGCCAGCAGCTCCTCGACAGAAAACAATCAGCCC.

Points on this clone: The read comes to an end 3 residues before the CDR3 does, leaving the germline J gene to fill in the end. The chain couples TRBV6-2 or TRBV6-3 to TRBJ2-7; possibly TRBD1 for D (6 bases). V lost 2 bases and J lost 0, with 11 bases in between. There are 15 residues in the CDR3. Germline assignment: CDR1 MNHEY and CDR2 SVGEGT. The CDR3 reads CASSYDRTFSYEQYF. CDR3 DNA (partial): TGTGCCAGCAGTTACGACAGGACGTTCTCCTACGAG.

In the case of this clone: The sequenced fragment ends 3 residues before the CDR3 boundary, so the rest is inferred from the germline J gene. The V and J genes are TRBV7-2 and TRBJ1-1, with D perhaps TRBD1 (5 bases). This CDR3 region has 13 residues. Trimming cost V 4 bases and J 4 bases, with 10 bases left between them. In germline, CDR1 is SGHTA, CDR2 FQGNSA. The CDR3 reads CASSYLGGTEAFF. The DNA read from the CDR3 is TGTGCCAGCAGCTACCTGGGGGGCACTGAA.

In regard to this clone: The missing CDR3 end, 3 residues past where the read stops, is filled in from the germline J gene. The chain is built from TRBV7-2 and TRBJ1-2; D not resolved. The CDR3 has 15 residues. CDR1 and CDR2 (germline): SGHTA, FQGNSA. CDR3 DNA, as far as it was read: TGTGCCAGCAGCTTAGTTAGCGGCAACACAGATACC. As protein: CASSLVSGNTDT. The whole CDR3 sequence is CASSLVSGNTDTYTF.

Note on this clone: The read falls 3 residues short of the CDR3 end, and the missing part is taken from the germline J gene. The chain carries TRBV7-6 and TRBJ1-2; D gene unclear. This CDR3 has 13 residues. Germline V gene data show CDR1 as SGHVS and CDR2 as FNYEAQ. CDR3 DNA, as far as it was read: TGTGCCAGCAGCTTTGGCACCACAGATACC. Protein product: CASSFGTTDT. The full CDR3 protein is CASSFGTTDTYTF. Full variable domain (missing parts from reference TRBV7-6 and TRBJ1-2): GAGVSQSPRYKVTKRGQDVALRCDPISGHVSLYWYRQALGQGPEFLTYFNYEAQQDKSGLPNDRFSAERPEGSISTLTIQRTEQRDSAMYRCASSFGTTDTYTFGSGTRLTVV.

On this clone: With the read ending 3 residues before the CDR3 end, the germline J gene is used to fill in that end. The J gene is TRBJ2-7, the V gene TRBV6-2 or TRBV6-3; TRBD2 might be the D (5 bases). Germline V gene lookup returns CDR1 MNHEY and CDR2 SVGEGT. The CDR3 consists of 13 residues. V lost 2 bases, J lost 1 base, and 6 bases lay in between. CDR3 amino acids: CASSYGLSYEQYF. The covered CDR3 bases are TGTGCCAGCAGTTACGGACTTTCCTACGAG.